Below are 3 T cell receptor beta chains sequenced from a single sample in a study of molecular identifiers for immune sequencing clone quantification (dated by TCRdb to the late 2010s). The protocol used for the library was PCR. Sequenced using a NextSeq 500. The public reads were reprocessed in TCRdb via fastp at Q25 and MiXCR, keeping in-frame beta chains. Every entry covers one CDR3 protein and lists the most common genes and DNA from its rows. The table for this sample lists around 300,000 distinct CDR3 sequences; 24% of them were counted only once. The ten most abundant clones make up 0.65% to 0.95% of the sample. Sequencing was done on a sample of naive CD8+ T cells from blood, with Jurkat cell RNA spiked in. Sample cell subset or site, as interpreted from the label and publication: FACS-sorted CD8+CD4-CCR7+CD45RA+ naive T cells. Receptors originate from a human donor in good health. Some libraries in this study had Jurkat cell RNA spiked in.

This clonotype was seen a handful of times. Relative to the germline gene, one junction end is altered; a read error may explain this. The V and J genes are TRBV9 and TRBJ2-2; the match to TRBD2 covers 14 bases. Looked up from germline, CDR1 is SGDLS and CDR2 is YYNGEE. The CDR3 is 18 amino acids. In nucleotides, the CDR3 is TGTGCCAGCAGCGTTCGACCGGGACTAGCGGGAGAAACCGGGGGGCTGTTTTTT. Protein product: CASSVRPGLAGETGGLFF.

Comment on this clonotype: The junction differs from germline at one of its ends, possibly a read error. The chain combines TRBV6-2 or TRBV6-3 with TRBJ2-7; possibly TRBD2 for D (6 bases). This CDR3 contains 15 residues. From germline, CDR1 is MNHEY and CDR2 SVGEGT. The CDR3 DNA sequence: TGTGCGAGCACCATCGGGACTCGCAGCTCCTACGAGCAGTACTTC. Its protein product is CASTIGTRSSYEQYF.

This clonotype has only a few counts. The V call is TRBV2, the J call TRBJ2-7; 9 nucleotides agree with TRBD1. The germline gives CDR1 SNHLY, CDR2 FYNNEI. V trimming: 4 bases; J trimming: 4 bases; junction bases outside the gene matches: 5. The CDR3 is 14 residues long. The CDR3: CASSAEGQGYEQYF. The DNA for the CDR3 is TGTGCCAGCAGTGCTGAGGGACAGGGATACGAGCAGTACTTC.